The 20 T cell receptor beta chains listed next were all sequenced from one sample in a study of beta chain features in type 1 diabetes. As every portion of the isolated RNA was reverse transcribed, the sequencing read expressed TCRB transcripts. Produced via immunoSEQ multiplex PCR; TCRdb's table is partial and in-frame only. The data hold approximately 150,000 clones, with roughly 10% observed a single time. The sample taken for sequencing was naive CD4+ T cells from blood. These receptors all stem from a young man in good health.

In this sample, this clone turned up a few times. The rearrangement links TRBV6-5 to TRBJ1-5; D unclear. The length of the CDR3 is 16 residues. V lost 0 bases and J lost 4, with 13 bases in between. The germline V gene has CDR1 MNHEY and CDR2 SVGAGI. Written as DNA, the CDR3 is TGTGCCAGCAGTTACTCGAGTGACACAGTAAATCAGCCCCAGCATTTT. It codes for CASSYSSDTVNQPQHF.

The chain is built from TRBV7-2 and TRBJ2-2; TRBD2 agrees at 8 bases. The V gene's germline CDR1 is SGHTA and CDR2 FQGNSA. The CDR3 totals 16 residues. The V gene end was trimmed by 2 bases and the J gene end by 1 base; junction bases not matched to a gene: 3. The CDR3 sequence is CASSLRTSLNTGELFF. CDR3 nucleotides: TGTGCCAGCAGCTTAAGGACTAGCCTGAACACCGGGGAGCTGTTTTTT.

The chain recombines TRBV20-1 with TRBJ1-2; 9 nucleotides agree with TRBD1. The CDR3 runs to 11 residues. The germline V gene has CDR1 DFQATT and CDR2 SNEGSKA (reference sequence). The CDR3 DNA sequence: TGCAGCACGACAGGGGGACATGGCTACACCTTC. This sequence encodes CSTTGGHGYTF.

CDR3 nucleotides: TGTGCCAGCAGCTCAGACAGGAACACTGAAGCTTTCTTT. It yields the protein CASSSDRNTEAFF. The rearrangement uses TRBV11-2 and TRBJ1-1; possibly TRBD1 for D (5 bases). Germline CDR1 is SGHAT and CDR2 is FQNNGV. Trimming took off 4 bases at V and 1 base at J, with 7 bases between the two ends. The CDR3 covers 13 residues.

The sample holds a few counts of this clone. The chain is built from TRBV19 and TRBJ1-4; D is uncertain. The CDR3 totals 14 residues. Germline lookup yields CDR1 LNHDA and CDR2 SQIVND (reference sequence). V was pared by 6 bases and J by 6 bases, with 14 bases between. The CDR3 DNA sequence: TGTGCCAGTAGGAGAATAGACTCGGATGAAAAACTGTTTTTT. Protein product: CASRRIDSDEKLFF.

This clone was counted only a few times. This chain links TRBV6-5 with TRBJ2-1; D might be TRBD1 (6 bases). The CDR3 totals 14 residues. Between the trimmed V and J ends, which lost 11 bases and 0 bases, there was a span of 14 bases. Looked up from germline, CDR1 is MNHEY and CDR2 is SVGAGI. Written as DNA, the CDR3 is TGTGCCTTCAGGGGACGGAGCTCCTACAATGAGCAGTTCTTC. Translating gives CAFRGRSSYNEQFF.

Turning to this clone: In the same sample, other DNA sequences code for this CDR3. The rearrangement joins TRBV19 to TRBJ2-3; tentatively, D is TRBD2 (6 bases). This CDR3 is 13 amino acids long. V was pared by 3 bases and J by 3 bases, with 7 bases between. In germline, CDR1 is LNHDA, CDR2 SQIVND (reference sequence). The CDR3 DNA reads TGTGCCAGTAGTATTGGAGGGACAGATACGCAGTATTTT. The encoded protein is CASSIGGTDTQYF.

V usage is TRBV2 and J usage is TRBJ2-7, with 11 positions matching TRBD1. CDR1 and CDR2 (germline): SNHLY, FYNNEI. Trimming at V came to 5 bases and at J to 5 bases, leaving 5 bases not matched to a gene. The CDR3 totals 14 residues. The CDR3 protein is CASSWDRGENEQYF. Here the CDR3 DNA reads TGTGCCAGCAGTTGGGACAGGGGGGAAAACGAGCAGTACTTC.

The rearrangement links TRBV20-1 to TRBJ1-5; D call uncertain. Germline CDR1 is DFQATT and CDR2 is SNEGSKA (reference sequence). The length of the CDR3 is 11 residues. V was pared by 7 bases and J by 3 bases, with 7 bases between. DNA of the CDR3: TGCAGTGTTCAGGCCAATCAGCCCCAGCATTTT. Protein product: CSVQANQPQHF.

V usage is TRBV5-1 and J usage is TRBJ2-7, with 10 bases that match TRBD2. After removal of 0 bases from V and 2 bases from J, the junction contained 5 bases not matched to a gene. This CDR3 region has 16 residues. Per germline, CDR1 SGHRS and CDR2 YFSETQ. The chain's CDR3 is CASSLAPSGGAYEQYF. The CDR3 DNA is TGCGCCAGCAGCTTGGCCCCTAGCGGGGGAGCCTACGAGCAGTACTTC.

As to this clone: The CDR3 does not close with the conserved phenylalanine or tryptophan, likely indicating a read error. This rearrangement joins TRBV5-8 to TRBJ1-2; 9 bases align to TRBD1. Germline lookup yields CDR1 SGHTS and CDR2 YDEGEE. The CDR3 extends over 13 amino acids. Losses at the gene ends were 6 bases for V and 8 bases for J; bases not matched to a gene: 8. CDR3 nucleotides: TGTGCCAGCACCTGGACAGGGGAAGTAGGCTACACCCTC. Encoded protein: CASTWTGEVGYTL.

The CDR3 here is CASNRLAGDTDTQYF. CDR3 DNA: TGTGCCAGCAATAGACTAGCGGGGGACACAGATACGCAGTATTTT. This chain links TRBV5-8 with TRBJ2-3; 12 bases agree with TRBD2. CDR1 and CDR2 from the germline V gene are SGHTS and YDEGEE. Trimming removed 6 bases from V and 2 bases from J; junction bases left unmatched: 4. CDR3 length equals 15 residues.

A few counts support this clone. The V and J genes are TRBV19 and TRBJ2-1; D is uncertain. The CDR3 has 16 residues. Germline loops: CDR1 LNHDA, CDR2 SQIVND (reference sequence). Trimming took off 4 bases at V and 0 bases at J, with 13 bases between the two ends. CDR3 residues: CASSRSAPSSYNEQFF. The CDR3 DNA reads TGTGCCAGTAGTAGGTCGGCTCCTAGCTCCTACAATGAGCAGTTCTTC.

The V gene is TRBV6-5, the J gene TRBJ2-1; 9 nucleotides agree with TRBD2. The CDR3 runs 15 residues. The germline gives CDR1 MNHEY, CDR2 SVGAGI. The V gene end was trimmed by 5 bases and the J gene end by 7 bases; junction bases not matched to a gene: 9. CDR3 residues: CASSVLAGGRNEQFF. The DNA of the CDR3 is TGTGCCAGCAGTGTACTGGCGGGGGGGAGAAATGAGCAGTTCTTC.

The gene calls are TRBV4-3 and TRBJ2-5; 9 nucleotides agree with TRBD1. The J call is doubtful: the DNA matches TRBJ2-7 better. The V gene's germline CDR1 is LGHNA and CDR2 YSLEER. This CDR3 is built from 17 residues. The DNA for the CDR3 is TGCGCCAGCAGCCAAGATGGGGCCGGGACAGGGACCTACGAGCAGTACTTC. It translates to CASSQDGAGTGTYEQYF.

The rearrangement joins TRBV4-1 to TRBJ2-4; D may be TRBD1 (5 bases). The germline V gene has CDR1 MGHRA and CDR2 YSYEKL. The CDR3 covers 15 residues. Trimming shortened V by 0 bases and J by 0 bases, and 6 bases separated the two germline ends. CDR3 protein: CASSQEGAAKNIQYF. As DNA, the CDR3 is TGCGCCAGCAGCCAAGAAGGGGCAGCCAAAAACATTCAGTACTTC.

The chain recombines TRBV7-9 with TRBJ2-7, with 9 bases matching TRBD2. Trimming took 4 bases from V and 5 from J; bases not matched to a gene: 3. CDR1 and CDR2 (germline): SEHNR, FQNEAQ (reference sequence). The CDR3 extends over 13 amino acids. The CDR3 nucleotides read TGTGCCAGCAGCTCGGGCGGGGGGGACGAGCAGTACTTC. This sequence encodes CASSSGGGDEQYF.

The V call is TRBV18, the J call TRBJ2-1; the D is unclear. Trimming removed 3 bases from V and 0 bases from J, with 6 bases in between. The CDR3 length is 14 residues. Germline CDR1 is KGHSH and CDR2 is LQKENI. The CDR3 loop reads CASSPRHSYNEQFF. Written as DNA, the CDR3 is TGTGCCAGCTCACCGAGGCACTCCTACAATGAGCAGTTCTTC.

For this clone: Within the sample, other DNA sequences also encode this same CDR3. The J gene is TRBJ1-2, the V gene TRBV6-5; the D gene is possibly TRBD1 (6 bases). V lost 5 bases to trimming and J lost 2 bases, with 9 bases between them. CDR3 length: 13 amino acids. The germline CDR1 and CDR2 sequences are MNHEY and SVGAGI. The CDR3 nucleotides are TGTGCCAGCAGTCTCGACAGGAACTATGGCTACACCTTC. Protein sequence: CASSLDRNYGYTF.

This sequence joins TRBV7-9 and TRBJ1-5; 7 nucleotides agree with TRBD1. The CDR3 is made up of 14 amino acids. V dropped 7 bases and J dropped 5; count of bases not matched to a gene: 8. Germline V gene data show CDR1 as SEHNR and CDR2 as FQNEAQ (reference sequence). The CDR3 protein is CASTVRDSDQPQHF. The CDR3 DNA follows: TGTGCCAGCACCGTCCGGGACAGTGATCAGCCCCAGCATTTT.